The entry below gives a single T cell receptor (beta chain) sequence along with its context. The target of this receptor is not known. Base qualities are not recorded, but no much larger clone differs from it by a single base. The data derive from a study of T cell changes during pregnancy in multiple sclerosis (dated by TCRdb to about 2019). With respect to the entire study: The study examined how the T cell repertoire changed over the course of pregnancy in women with multiple sclerosis.

The V end gives up 1 base and the J end 4 bases, leaving 7 bases in the junction not matched to a gene. The germline V gene yields SGHVS for CDR1 and FQNEAQ for CDR2. The CDR3 covers 16 residues, taking in both the cysteine and the phenylalanine. Of all the DNA, just the CDR3 is kept, 48 bases in frame from base 1. The library was obtained by the immunoSEQ multiplex PCR assay. TCRdb carries this immuneACCESS record with in-frame sequences only. Its versions omit some clonotypes, under half of them owing to an unresolved V gene in the studies checked, with the rest unexplained. Counted in this sample were about 83,000 clones; roughly nine tenths of them appeared once. Around 3.3% of the sample comes from the top ten.

The source material was PBMCs, sampled in the first trimester of pregnancy. The sequence derives from a female donor in good health, serving as a control in a pregnancy study. Some clones in this sample may be carry-over from other donors' samples. Rearrangement joined TRBV7-8 to TRBJ2-1, and 7 bases in between align with TRBD2. The bases read TGTGCCAGCAGCTTAGGGAGGCTAGCGGCATACAATGAGCAGTTCTTC. It translates to CASSLGRLAAYNEQFF.